This T cell receptor beta chain was observed in a study of blood T cell repertoires in COVID-19. This clone is medium-sized by share. J gave up 5 bases and V 4 bases, and 9 bases lay outside the gene matches. Germline V lookup: CDR1 SGDLS, CDR2 YYNGEE. The CDR3 extends over 16 amino acids. The authors' processing: Amplification of reference gene primers provided the estimated nucleated cell counts. The protocol was immunoSEQ multiplex PCR, while the TCRdb copy is restricted to in-frame clones and leaves out a portion. V, J and clone size derive from that table, while D and trimming were established from the DNA sequence. The table records about 290,000 clones, roughly 90% of them present only once.

Sequencing used peripheral blood. The chain links TRBV9 to TRBJ2-1; 10 bases are shared with TRBD2. The TCR was taken from a woman aged 35 to 49 who had recovered from COVID-19. CDR3: CASSSRTSGTHNEQFF. CDR3 DNA: TGTGCCAGCAGCTCTCGGACTAGCGGAACCCACAATGAGCAGTTCTTC. Variable domain in full (rest from reference TRBV9 and TRBJ2-1): DSGVTQTPKHLITATGQRVTLRCSPRSGDLSVYWYQQSLDQGLQFLIQYYNGEERAKGNILERFSAQQFPDLHSELNLSSLELGDSALYFCASSSRTSGTHNEQFFGPGTRLTVL.